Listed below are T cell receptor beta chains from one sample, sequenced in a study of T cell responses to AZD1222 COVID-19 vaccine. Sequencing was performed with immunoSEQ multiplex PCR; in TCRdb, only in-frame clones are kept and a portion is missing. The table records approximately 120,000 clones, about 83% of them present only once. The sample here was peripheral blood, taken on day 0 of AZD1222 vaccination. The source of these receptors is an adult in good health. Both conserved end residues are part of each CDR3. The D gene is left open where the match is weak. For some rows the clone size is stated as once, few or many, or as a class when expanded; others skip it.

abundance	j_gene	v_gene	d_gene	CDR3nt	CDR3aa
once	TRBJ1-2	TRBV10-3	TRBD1	TGTGCCATCAGCGGGGACAGCCAGAACTATGGCTACACCTTC	CAISGDSQNYGYTF
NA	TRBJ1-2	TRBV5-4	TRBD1	TGTGCCAGCAGCTCCCCGGGACAGAACTATGGCTACACCTTC	CASSSPGQNYGYTF
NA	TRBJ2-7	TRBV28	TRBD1	TGTGCCAGCAGTCTACCGTTGACAGGGGGCCGGCAGTACTTC	CASSLPLTGGRQYF
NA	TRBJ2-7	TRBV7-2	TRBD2	TGTGCCAGCAGCTTCGGCGGGAGCTCCTACGAGCAGTACTTC	CASSFGGSSYEQYF
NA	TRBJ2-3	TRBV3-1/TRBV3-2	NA	TGTGCCAGCAGCCCCGACCCTAGGAGCACAGATACGCAGTATTTT	CASSPDPRSTDTQYF
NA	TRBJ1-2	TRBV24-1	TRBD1	TGTGCCACCAGTGATTCGACAGGGCAAAGCCTCTATGGCTACACCTTC	CATSDSTGQSLYGYTF
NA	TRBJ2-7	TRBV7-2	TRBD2	TGTGCCAGTAAGCGGACTAGCGGTTCCTACGAGCAGTACTTC	CASKRTSGSYEQYF
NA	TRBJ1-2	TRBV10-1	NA	TGCGCCAGCGGGGAGGGGGGTGCCTATGGCTACACCTTC	CASGEGGAYGYTF
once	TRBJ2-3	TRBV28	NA	TGTGCCAGCACCCCCAGGGTATGGCGGGACACAGATACGCAGTATTTT	CASTPRVWRDTDTQYF
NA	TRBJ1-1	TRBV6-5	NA	TGTGCCAGCAGTTTGACAGGAATGAACACTGAAGCTTTCTTT	CASSLTGMNTEAFF
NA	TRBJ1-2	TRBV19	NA	TGTGCCAGTAGTATAGAAGGAGGGAACTATGGCTACACCTTC	CASSIEGGNYGYTF
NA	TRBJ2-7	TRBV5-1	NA	TGCGCCAGCAGCGAGGACAGATACGAGCAGTACTTC	CASSEDRYEQYF
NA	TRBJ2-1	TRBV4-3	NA	TGCGCCAGCAGCCAGCTAGCGGGGACAGGGCAGTTCTTC	CASSQLAGTGQFF
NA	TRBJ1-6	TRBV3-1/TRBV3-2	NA	TGTGCCAGCAGCCAAGCAGAGTATAATTCACCCCTCCACTTT	CASSQAEYNSPLHF